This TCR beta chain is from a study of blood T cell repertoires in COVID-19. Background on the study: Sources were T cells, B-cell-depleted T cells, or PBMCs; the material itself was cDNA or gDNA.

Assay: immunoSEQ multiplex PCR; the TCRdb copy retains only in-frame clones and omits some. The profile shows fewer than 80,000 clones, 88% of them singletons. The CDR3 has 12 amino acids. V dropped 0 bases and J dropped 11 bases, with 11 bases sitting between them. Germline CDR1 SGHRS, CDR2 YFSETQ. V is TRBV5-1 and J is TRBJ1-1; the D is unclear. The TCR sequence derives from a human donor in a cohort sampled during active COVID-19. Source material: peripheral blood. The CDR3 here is CASSLEGRRAFF. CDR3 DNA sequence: TGCGCCAGCAGCTTGGAAGGGAGACGGGCTTTCTTT.